A selection of T cell receptor beta chains follows, all from one sample in a study of blood T cells in healthy people across ages. TCRdb called the 5' RACE reads again in MiXCR, with one record for every CDR3 protein. The data show 700,000 to 950,000 distinct CDR3 sequences, 58% seen once. Sequencing was carried out using blood. These receptors originate from a young man in good health. The CDR3 runs from the conserved cysteine through the conserved F or W. D genes are given only for firm matches. Size values are once, few and many counts, or a class for expanded clones, and some rows have none.

v_gene,abundance,j_gene,d_gene,CDR3aa,CDR3nt
TRBV14,.,TRBJ2-7,.,CASSGIPRNEQYF,TGTGCCAGCAGCGGGATCCCCAGGAACGAGCAGTACTTC
TRBV7-2,.,TRBJ2-5,.,CASSLAGTFGGETQYF,TGTGCCAGCAGCTTAGCCGGGACATTTGGAGGAGAGACCCAGTACTTC
TRBV5-4,few,TRBJ2-7,TRBD1,CASSKQGASSYEQYF,TGTGCCAGCAGCAAACAGGGGGCAAGCTCCTACGAGCAGTACTTC
TRBV12-3/TRBV12-4,.,TRBJ2-1,TRBD1,CASNLLGTGTHNEQFF,TGTGCCAGCAATTTACTGGGGACAGGGACCCACAATGAGCAGTTCTTC
TRBV7-3,.,TRBJ2-1,.,CASASGYKNEQFF,TGTGCCAGCGCCAGCGGCTACAAGAATGAGCAGTTCTTC
TRBV27,.,TRBJ2-7,.,CASSSIQSRGPDEQYF,TGTGCCAGCAGTTCGATACAAAGCAGGGGTCCGGACGAGCAGTACTTC
TRBV6-5,.,TRBJ2-2,.,CASTTIGNFLTGELFF,TGTGCCAGCACCACCATTGGGAATTTTTTGACCGGGGAGCTGTTTTTT
TRBV29-1,.,TRBJ1-2,TRBD1,CSATPGTGYGYTF,TGCAGCGCAACCCCGGGGACAGGATATGGCTACACCTTC
TRBV5-1,.,TRBJ2-5,TRBD2,CASSVSGGEETQYF,TGCGCCAGCAGCGTGTCGGGGGGGGAAGAGACCCAGTACTTC
TRBV29-1,.,TRBJ2-5,.,CSVETPRTQETQYF,TGCAGCGTTGAAACGCCACGCACACAAGAGACCCAGTACTTC
TRBV9,.,TRBJ2-1,TRBD1,CASSGRDRENNEQFF,TGTGCCAGCAGCGGCCGGGACAGGGAGAACAATGAGCAGTTCTTC
TRBV6-1,once,TRBJ2-3,.,CASSAFSKGPDTQYF,TGTGCCAGCAGTGCTTTCTCCAAGGGTCCAGATACGCAGTATTTT
TRBV19,.,TRBJ1-1,.,CASNRGTANTEAFF,TGTGCCAGTAACCGTGGGACGGCGAACACTGAAGCTTTCTTT
TRBV30,.,TRBJ2-1,TRBD1,CACPGGGQPYNEQFF,TGTGCCTGCCCCGGTGGGGGACAGCCCTACAATGAGCAGTTCTTC
TRBV28,many,TRBJ2-3,TRBD1,CASSLDRGSTDTQYF,TGTGCCAGCAGTTTGGACAGGGGTAGCACAGATACGCAGTATTTT
TRBV7-2,.,TRBJ2-1,TRBD2,CASSLVLADETQFF,TGTGCCAGCAGCTTAGTTCTAGCGGATGAGACCCAGTTCTTC
TRBV28,.,TRBJ1-2,.,CASSSSRAGYTF,TGTGCCAGCAGTTCCAGTAGGGCTGGCTACACCTTC
TRBV7-2,.,TRBJ2-7,TRBD1,CASSLATGEAYEQYF,TGTGCCAGCAGCTTAGCGACAGGGGAAGCCTACGAGCAGTACTTC
TRBV29-1,.,TRBJ2-7,.,CSVQPGHSYEQYF,TGCAGCGTTCAACCGGGCCACTCCTACGAGCAGTACTTC
TRBV5-1,.,TRBJ2-7,.,CASRFPGTNYEQYF,TGCGCCAGCAGGTTCCCAGGCACTAACTACGAGCAGTACTTC
TRBV20-1,.,TRBJ1-2,TRBD1,CSARGADRTSYGYTF,TGCAGTGCTAGGGGGGCGGACAGGACCTCCTATGGCTACACCTTC
TRBV25-1,.,TRBJ2-7,.,CASTAHRRSERFSYEQYF,TGTGCCAGCACTGCGCACAGGAGGTCTGAGCGGTTCTCCTACGAGCAGTACTTC
TRBV6-5,.,TRBJ2-1,TRBD2,CASSYMGGSYEQFF,TGTGCCAGCAGTTATATGGGGGGGAGCTATGAGCAGTTCTTC
TRBV15,.,TRBJ2-1,.,CATSPIDSQGREQFF,TGTGCCACCAGCCCAATCGACAGCCAGGGGCGTGAGCAGTTCTTC
TRBV6-5,few,TRBJ2-3,.,CASSYSLTGTDTQYF,TGTGCCAGCAGTTACTCCTTAACGGGGACAGATACGCAGTATTTT
TRBV29-1,.,TRBJ1-2,.,CSVTRTEDYGYTF,TGCAGCGTCACCCGAACCGAGGACTATGGCTACACCTTC
TRBV6-5,.,TRBJ2-1,.,CASSYTDYNEQFF,TGTGCCAGCAGTTACACAGACTACAATGAGCAGTTCTTC
TRBV7-2,.,TRBJ2-7,.,CASKQQLGYYEQYF,TGTGCCAGCAAACAACAGTTAGGATATTACGAGCAGTACTTC
TRBV4-3,few,TRBJ2-5,.,CASSQEGIGETQYF,TGCGCCAGCAGCCAAGAGGGAATAGGAGAGACCCAGTACTTC
TRBV4-3,.,TRBJ2-3,.,CASSQDYGGSKDTQYF,TGCGCCAGCAGCCAAGATTACGGGGGATCGAAAGATACGCAGTATTTT
TRBV20-1,.,TRBJ1-5,.,CSASTVLSSNQPQHF,TGCAGTGCTAGTACTGTACTATCGAGCAATCAGCCCCAGCATTTT
TRBV9,.,TRBJ1-4,.,CASSVDGGLYEKLFF,TGTGCCAGCAGCGTAGACGGAGGGCTTTATGAAAAACTGTTTTTT
TRBV5-1,few,TRBJ1-6,.,CASSLATGNYNSPLHF,TGCGCCAGCAGCTTGGCCACGGGGAACTATAATTCACCCCTCCACTTT
TRBV5-1,.,TRBJ2-1,.,CASRRVGDNEQFF,TGCGCCAGCAGACGTGTCGGGGACAATGAGCAGTTCTTC
TRBV20-1,.,TRBJ2-1,.,CSARGLPERVYNEQFF,TGCAGTGCTAGAGGACTACCCGAGCGGGTGTACAATGAGCAGTTCTTC
TRBV7-2,.,TRBJ2-5,.,CASSETVYAAYF,TGTGCCAGCAGCGAGACAGTGTACGCCGCGTACTTC
TRBV20-1,few,TRBJ2-7,.,CSARGSARPYEQYF,TGCAGTGCTAGGGGGTCAGCCCGACCCTACGAGCAGTACTTC
TRBV7-2,.,TRBJ1-1,.,CASSLGRAEGAFF,TGTGCCAGCAGCTTGGGCAGGGCGGAAGGAGCTTTCTTT
TRBV6-5,.,TRBJ1-1,TRBD1,CASSAQGVTEAFF,TGTGCCAGCAGTGCGCAGGGGGTCACTGAAGCTTTCTTT
TRBV6-2/TRBV6-3,.,TRBJ1-2,.,CASRNSRQFNGGYTF,TGTGCCAGCAGAAACTCGAGACAGTTTAACGGTGGCTACACCTTC